The 27 T cell receptor beta chains listed next were all sequenced from one sample in a study of Tregs in tolerant kidney transplant recipients. TCRdb's copy holds only in-frame clones and misses some; the assay was immunoSEQ multiplex PCR. The table has under 95,000 clones, approximately 90% seen once. The sample consisted of Tregs from blood, taken before the transplant. The receptors were sampled from a human donor who received a combined kidney and bone marrow transplant.

The rearrangement uses TRBV9 and TRBJ2-1; 10 nucleotides match TRBD2. CDR1 and CDR2 (germline): SGDLS, YYNGEE. The CDR3 sequence is 15 residues long. Trimming at V came to 4 bases and at J to 4 bases, leaving 5 bases not matched to a gene. CDR3 coding DNA: TGTGCCAGCAGCCCTCTAGCGGGAGTATACAATGAGCAGTTCTTC. Protein: CASSPLAGVYNEQFF.

The chain links TRBV4-1 to TRBJ2-7; tentative D call: TRBD1 (6 bases). Trimming removed 4 bases from V and 3 bases from J, with 19 bases in between. The CDR3 covers 16 residues. The germline V gene encodes CDR1 MGHRA and CDR2 YSYEKL. The CDR3: CASSPLERGNIYEQYF. The CDR3 DNA is TGCGCCAGCAGCCCCCTGGAGAGGGGGAATATCTACGAGCAGTACTTC.

V usage is TRBV5-1 and J usage is TRBJ2-4; D perhaps matches TRBD2 (5 bases). This CDR3 contains 16 residues. V lost 0 bases and J 2 bases, leaving 12 bases between the germline ends. CDR1 SGHRS and CDR2 YFSETQ come from the germline V gene. This CDR3 is CASSLGHGVTKNIQYF. CDR3 DNA: TGCGCCAGCAGCTTGGGGCACGGGGTGACCAAAAACATTCAGTACTTC.

The CDR3 nucleotides are TGTGCCAGCAGCTTGGCAGAGAACACTGAAGCTTTCTTT. It is translated as CASSLAENTEAFF. The V gene is TRBV5-4, the J gene TRBJ1-1; the D is unclear. Germline assignment: CDR1 SGHNT and CDR2 YYREEE (reference sequence). The CDR3 is 13 residues long. V lost 0 bases and J lost 1, with 4 bases in between.

The chain carries TRBV19 and TRBJ2-3; 9 nucleotides line up with TRBD1. The CDR3 is 15 amino acids. Germline V gene data show CDR1 as LNHDA and CDR2 as SQIVND (reference sequence). V shed 4 bases, J shed 4 bases, and the junction held 6 bases outside the gene matches. The CDR3 DNA reads as TGTGCCAGTAGTAAGCGACAGGGGGAGGCAGATACGCAGTATTTT. Translating gives CASSKRQGEADTQYF. The variable domain in full, with the rest retrieved from reference TRBV19 and TRBJ2-3, is DGGITQSPKYLFRKEGQNVTLSCEQNLNHDAMYWYRQDPGQGLRLIYYSQIVNDFQKGDIAEGYSVSREKKESFPLTVTSAQKNPTAFYLCASSKRQGEADTQYFGPGTRLTVL.

This clone was detected once. The rearrangement joins TRBV4-1 to TRBJ1-2, with D tentatively TRBD1 (6 bases). The CDR3 has 16 amino acids. Germline V gene sequence: CDR1 MGHRA, CDR2 YSYEKL. Trimming left V 0 bases short and J 2 bases short, with 13 bases between. The DNA for the CDR3 is TGCGCCAGCAGCCAAGATCTTGACAGGAGAAACTATGGCTACACCTTC. Its protein is CASSQDLDRRNYGYTF.

The V and J genes are TRBV19 and TRBJ1-4; D unresolved. The CDR3 consists of 14 residues. Per germline, CDR1 LNHDA and CDR2 SQIVND (reference sequence). V lost 5 bases to trimming and J lost 0 bases, with 7 bases between them. CDR3 in DNA: TGTGCCAGTAGTCCAGCTGCAACTAATGAAAAACTGTTTTTT. It specifies CASSPAATNEKLFF.

The chain carries TRBV27 and TRBJ1-2, with a possible D match to TRBD1 (5 bases). Germline CDR1 reads MNHEY; CDR2 reads SMNVEV (reference sequence). CDR3 length: 12 amino acids. V was cut by 5 bases and J by 2 bases, with 6 bases left in between. This chain's CDR3 is CASSKGNYGYTF. The CDR3 region has the DNA TGTGCCAGCAGTAAGGGGAACTATGGCTACACCTTC.

This clone was picked up a small number of times. V usage is TRBV19 and J usage is TRBJ2-1, with D possibly TRBD2 on 5 matching bases. Germline CDR1 and CDR2: LNHDA and SQIVND (reference sequence). The CDR3 is made up of 17 amino acids. V shed 2 bases and J shed 6 bases, with 20 bases lying between them. CDR3 sequence reads: CASSISSGIQWSNEQFF. The CDR3 nucleotides are TGTGCCAGTAGTATATCATCCGGGATCCAATGGAGCAATGAGCAGTTCTTC.

The chain has TRBV5-1 and TRBJ2-5; D might be TRBD1 (5 bases). The CDR3 runs 13 residues. The germline CDR1 and CDR2 sequences are SGHRS and YFSETQ. Between the trimmed V and J ends, which lost 0 bases and 7 bases, there was a span of 10 bases. Here the CDR3 reads CASSLGQIGTQYF. The CDR3 region has the DNA TGCGCCAGCAGCTTGGGACAGATCGGGACCCAGTACTTC.

This chain uses TRBV5-4 with TRBJ2-7, with TRBD2 identical over 11 bases. The ends lost 0 bases at V and 6 bases at J; junction bases unmatched: 2. This CDR3 is built from 14 residues. Germline CDR1 SGHNT, CDR2 YYREEE (reference sequence). This CDR3 is CASSLAGTSGEQYF. In nucleotides, the CDR3 is TGTGCCAGCAGCTTGGCCGGGACTAGCGGCGAGCAGTACTTC.

The rearrangement links TRBV15 to TRBJ2-4; the match to TRBD2 covers 7 bases. The V gene end was trimmed by 3 bases and the J gene end by 6 bases; junction bases not matched to a gene: 5. This CDR3 comprises 14 residues. The germline CDR1 and CDR2 sequences are LNHNV and YYDKDF (reference sequence). DNA for the CDR3: TGTGCCACCAGCAGGGGAGGGGTGGCAAACATTCAGTACTTC. Its protein product is CATSRGGVANIQYF.

The chain combines TRBV4-3 with TRBJ1-6; D gene unclear. The CDR3 is made up of 15 amino acids. V shed 2 bases and J shed 0 bases, with 5 bases lying between them. Germline CDR1 reads LGHNA; CDR2 reads YSLEER. DNA of the CDR3: TGCGCCAGCAGCCAACAGGACTCCTATAATTCACCCCTCCACTTT. Translating gives CASSQQDSYNSPLHF.

This rearrangement joins TRBV25-1 to TRBJ2-5; D is undetermined. Per germline, CDR1 MGHDK and CDR2 SYGVNS. CDR3 length: 16 residues. The V end lost 0 bases, the J end lost 2 bases, and 13 bases lay between the germline ends. The CDR3 DNA reads TGTGCCAGCAGTGAATACGCCTGGCGAACGCAAGAGACCCAGTACTTC. This translates into CASSEYAWRTQETQYF.

The CDR3 bases are TGCGCCAGCAGCTTGGCCCTGGGAGATTCACCCCTCCACTTT. Amino acids: CASSLALGDSPLHF. The chain couples TRBV5-1 to TRBJ1-6; D gene uncertain. The CDR3 covers 14 residues. V lost 0 bases, J lost 8 bases, and 9 bases lay in between. CDR1 SGHRS and CDR2 YFSETQ come from the germline V gene.

The chain recombines TRBV4-2 with TRBJ2-6; the match to TRBD2 covers 12 bases. With V trimmed by 3 bases and J by 3 bases, 9 bases remained unmatched. From germline, CDR1 is LGHNA and CDR2 YNFKEQ. The length of the CDR3 is 19 residues. The CDR3 is CASSQDKTSGRSGANVLTF. The CDR3 DNA follows: TGTGCCAGCAGCCAGGATAAGACTAGCGGGAGAAGTGGGGCCAACGTCCTGACTTTC.

V and J are TRBV5-4 and TRBJ2-7; TRBD1 agrees at 8 bases. The V and J ends lost 4 bases and 0 bases, in that order; junction bases with no gene match: 9. Germline V lookup: CDR1 SGHNT, CDR2 YYREEE (reference sequence). CDR3 length: 16 residues. The CDR3 region is CASSPGAGQGSYEQYF. The CDR3 nucleotides read TGTGCCAGCAGCCCAGGAGCTGGACAGGGCTCCTACGAGCAGTACTTC.

This chain connects TRBV9 to TRBJ2-1; TRBD1 aligns across 8 bases. The CDR3 spans 16 residues. With 3 bases clipped from V and 0 bases from J, the junction kept 5 bases outside the gene matches. Germline CDR1 SGDLS, CDR2 YYNGEE. The CDR3: CASSERTGSSYNEQFF. In nucleotides, the CDR3 is TGTGCCAGCAGCGAGAGGACAGGGAGCTCCTACAATGAGCAGTTCTTC.

The chain uses TRBV9 and TRBJ1-1, with D uncertain. The CDR3 is 13 residues long. Trimming took 1 base from V and 1 from J, leaving 5 bases between them. Germline V CDR1 and CDR2: SGDLS, YYNGEE. CDR3 nucleotide sequence: TGTGCCAGCAGCGTATCCCCGAACACTGAAGCTTTCTTT. This encodes CASSVSPNTEAFF.

The chain carries TRBV19 and TRBJ1-5, with 8 bases matching TRBD1. Trimming at V came to 7 bases and at J to 0 bases, leaving 8 bases not matched to a gene. The CDR3 has 16 amino acids. Per the germline V gene, CDR1 is LNHDA and CDR2 is SQIVND (reference sequence). CDR3 nucleotides: TGTGCCAGTACCGGGAGACAGGGGTATAGCAATCAGCCCCAGCATTTT. It specifies CASTGRQGYSNQPQHF.

The chain uses TRBV7-9 and TRBJ2-1; no clear D gene. The CDR3 consists of 13 residues. Germline V gene data show CDR1 as SEHNR and CDR2 as FQNEAQ (reference sequence). V was shortened by 1 base and J by 6 bases, with 7 bases between the two germline ends. The CDR3 nucleotides are TGTGCCAGCAGCTTAGATGGCGTCAATGAGCAGTTCTTC. Translated: CASSLDGVNEQFF.

Comments on this clone: This sample includes further DNA sequences coding for the same CDR3. The chain couples TRBV18 to TRBJ1-5, with D possibly TRBD1 on 5 matching bases. V dropped 2 bases and J dropped 2 bases, with 7 bases sitting between them. The CDR3 covers 14 residues. CDR1 and CDR2 from the germline V gene are KGHSH and LQKENI. The CDR3 spells CASSPTGGNQPQHF. The DNA of the CDR3 is TGTGCCAGCTCACCAACAGGCGGCAATCAGCCCCAGCATTTT.

The chain carries TRBV7-9 and TRBJ2-5; the D is unclear. CDR1 SEHNR and CDR2 FQNEAQ come from the germline V gene (reference sequence). Trimming took off 4 bases at V and 4 bases at J, with 4 bases between the two ends. This CDR3 has 11 amino acids. The CDR3 sequence is CASSSSETQYF. CDR3 nucleotides: TGTGCCAGCAGCTCATCAGAGACCCAGTACTTC.

This chain uses TRBV5-4 with TRBJ1-4; no firm D call. The CDR3 loop spans 13 amino acids. Trimming left V 2 bases short and J 5 bases short, with 7 bases between. Germline V gene data show CDR1 as SGHNT and CDR2 as YYREEE (reference sequence). The CDR3 nucleotides read TGTGCCAGCAGCTTCCAAGGGAATGAAAAACTGTTTTTT. Translation: CASSFQGNEKLFF.

The chain combines TRBV28 with TRBJ1-3; D is ambiguous. Germline lookup yields CDR1 MDHEN and CDR2 SYDVKM. The CDR3 spans 14 residues. Between the trimmed V and J ends, which lost 5 bases and 4 bases, there was a span of 12 bases. The CDR3 spells CASSSQAPGNTIYF. The CDR3 DNA follows: TGTGCCAGCAGTAGTCAGGCTCCGGGAAACACCATATATTTT.

The chain couples TRBV28 to TRBJ2-7, with 11 positions matching TRBD1. CDR1 is MDHEN and CDR2 is SYDVKM in the germline V gene. Germline trimming cut 6 bases from V and 2 bases from J; bases unmatched to any gene: 9. The CDR3 has 16 amino acids. CDR3 DNA: TGTGCCAGCAGAGCCCCGGGACAGGGGGGAACCTACGAGCAGTACTTC. Amino acids: CASRAPGQGGTYEQYF.

CDR3 in DNA: TGTGCCAGCAGCCAAGGACTAGCGGCAAAGGGGGGGGAGCTGTTTTTT. Translating it yields CASSQGLAAKGGELFF. The rearrangement uses TRBV4-2 and TRBJ2-2, with 9 bases lining up with TRBD2. The CDR3 is 16 amino acids. Germline-derived CDR1 and CDR2 are LGHNA and YNFKEQ. Losses at the gene ends were 1 base for V and 8 bases for J; bases not matched to a gene: 8.